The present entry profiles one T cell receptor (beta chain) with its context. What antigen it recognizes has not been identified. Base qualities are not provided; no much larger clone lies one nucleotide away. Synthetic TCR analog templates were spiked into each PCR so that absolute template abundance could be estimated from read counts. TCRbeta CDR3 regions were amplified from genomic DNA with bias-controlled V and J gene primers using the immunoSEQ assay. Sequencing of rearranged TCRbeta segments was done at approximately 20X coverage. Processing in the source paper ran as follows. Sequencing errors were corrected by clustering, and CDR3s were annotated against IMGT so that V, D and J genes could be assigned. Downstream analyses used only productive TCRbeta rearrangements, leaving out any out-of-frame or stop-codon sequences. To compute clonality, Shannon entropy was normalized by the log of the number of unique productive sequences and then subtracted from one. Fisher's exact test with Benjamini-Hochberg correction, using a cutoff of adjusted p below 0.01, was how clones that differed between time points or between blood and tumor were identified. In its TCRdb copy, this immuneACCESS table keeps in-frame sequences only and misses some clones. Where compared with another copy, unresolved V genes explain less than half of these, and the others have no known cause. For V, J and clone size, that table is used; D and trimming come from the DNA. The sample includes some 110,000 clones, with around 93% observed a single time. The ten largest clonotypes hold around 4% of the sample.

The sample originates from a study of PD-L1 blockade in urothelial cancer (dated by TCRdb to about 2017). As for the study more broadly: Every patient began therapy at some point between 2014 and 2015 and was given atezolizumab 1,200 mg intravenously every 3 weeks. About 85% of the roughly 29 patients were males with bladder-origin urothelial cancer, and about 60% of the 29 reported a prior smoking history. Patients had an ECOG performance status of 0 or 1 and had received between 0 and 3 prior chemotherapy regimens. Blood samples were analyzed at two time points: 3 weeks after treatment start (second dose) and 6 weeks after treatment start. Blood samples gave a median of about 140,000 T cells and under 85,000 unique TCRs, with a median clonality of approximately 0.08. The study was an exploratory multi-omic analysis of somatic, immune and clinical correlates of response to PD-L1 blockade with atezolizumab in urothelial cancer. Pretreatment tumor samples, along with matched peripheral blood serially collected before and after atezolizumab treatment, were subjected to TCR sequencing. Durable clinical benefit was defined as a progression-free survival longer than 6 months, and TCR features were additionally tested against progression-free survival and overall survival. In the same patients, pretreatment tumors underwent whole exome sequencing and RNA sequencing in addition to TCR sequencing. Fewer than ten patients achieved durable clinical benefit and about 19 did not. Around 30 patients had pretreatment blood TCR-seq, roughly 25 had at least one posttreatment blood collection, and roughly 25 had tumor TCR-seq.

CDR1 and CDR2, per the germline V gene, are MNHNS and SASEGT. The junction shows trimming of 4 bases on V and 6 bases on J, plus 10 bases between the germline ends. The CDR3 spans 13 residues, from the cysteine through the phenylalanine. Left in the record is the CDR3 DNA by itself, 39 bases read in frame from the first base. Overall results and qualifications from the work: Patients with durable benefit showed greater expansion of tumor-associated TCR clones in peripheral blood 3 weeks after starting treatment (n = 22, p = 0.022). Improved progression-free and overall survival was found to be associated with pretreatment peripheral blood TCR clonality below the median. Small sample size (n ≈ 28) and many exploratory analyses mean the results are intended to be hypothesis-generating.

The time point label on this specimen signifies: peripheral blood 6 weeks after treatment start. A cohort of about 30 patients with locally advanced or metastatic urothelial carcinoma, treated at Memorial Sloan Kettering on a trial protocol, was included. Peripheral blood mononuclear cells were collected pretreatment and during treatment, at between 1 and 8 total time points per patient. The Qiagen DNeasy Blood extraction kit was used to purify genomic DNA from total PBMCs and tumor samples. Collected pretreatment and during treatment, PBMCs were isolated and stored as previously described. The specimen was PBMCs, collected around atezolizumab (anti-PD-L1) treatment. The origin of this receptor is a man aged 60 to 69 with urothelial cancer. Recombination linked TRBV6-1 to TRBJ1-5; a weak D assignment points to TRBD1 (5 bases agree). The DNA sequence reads TGTGCCAGCAGTGGTCAGGGAAGTCAGCCCCAGCATTTT. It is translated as CASSGQGSQPQHF.